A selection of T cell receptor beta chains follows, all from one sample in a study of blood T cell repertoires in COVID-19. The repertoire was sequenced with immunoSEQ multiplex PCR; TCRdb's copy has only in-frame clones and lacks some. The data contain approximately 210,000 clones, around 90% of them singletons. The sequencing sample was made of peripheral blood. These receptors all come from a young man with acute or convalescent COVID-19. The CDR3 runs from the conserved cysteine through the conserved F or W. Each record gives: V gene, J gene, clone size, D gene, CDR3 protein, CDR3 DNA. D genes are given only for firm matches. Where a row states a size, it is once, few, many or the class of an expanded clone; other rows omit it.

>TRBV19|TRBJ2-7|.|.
CASSIVTGSYEQYF
TGTGCCAGTAGTATAGTCACAGGCTCCTACGAGCAGTACTTC
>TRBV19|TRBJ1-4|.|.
CASSPRIATNEKLFF
TGTGCCAGTAGTCCGCGAATTGCAACTAATGAAAAACTGTTTTTT
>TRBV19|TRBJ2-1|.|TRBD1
CASSMFRDRVEQFF
TGTGCCAGTAGTATGTTTCGGGACAGGGTCGAGCAGTTCTTC
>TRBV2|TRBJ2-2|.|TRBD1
CASRSLGTGNPGELFF
TGTGCCAGCAGGAGCCTCGGGACAGGGAATCCCGGGGAGCTGTTTTTT
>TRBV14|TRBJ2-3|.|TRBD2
CASSLQGLAGFTQYF
TGTGCCAGCAGCCTACAAGGACTAGCGGGGTTTACGCAGTATTTT
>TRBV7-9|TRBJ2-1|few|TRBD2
CASTATGRGGGNEQFF
TGTGCCAGCACCGCGACGGGTCGGGGGGGCGGAAATGAGCAGTTCTTC
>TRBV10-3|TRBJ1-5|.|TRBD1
CAISDTGDNQPQHF
TGTGCCATCTCCGACACAGGGGATAATCAGCCCCAGCATTTT
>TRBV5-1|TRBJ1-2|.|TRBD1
CASSGDGTGDYGYTF
TGCGCCAGCAGCGGGGATGGGACAGGCGATTATGGCTACACCTTC
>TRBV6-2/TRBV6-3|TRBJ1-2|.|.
CASSRPGSGYGYTF
TGTGCCAGCAGTCGCCCCGGATCGGGTTATGGCTACACCTTC
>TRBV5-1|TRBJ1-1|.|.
CASSLGAGIEAFF
TGCGCCAGCAGCTTGGGGGCGGGGATTGAAGCTTTCTTT
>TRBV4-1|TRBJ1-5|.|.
CASSPDRSSWPQHF
TGCGCCAGCAGCCCAGACAGGTCCAGCTGGCCCCAGCATTTT
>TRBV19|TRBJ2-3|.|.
CASRAGRPTDTQYF
TGTGCCAGTAGGGCGGGGAGACCCACAGATACGCAGTATTTT
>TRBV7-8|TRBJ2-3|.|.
CASSPRQGQTDTQYF
TGTGCCAGCAGTCCCCGGCAGGGCCAAACAGATACGCAGTATTTT
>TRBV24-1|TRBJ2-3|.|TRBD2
CATAASEAGVKDTQYF
TGTGCCACCGCCGCGAGTGAAGCGGGAGTTAAAGATACGCAGTATTTT
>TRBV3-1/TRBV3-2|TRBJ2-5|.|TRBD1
CASSLQGATETQYF
TGTGCCAGCAGCCTGCAGGGGGCCACAGAGACCCAGTACTTC
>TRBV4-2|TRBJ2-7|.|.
CASSQDRQSSYEQYF
TGTGCCAGCAGCCAAGATAGACAAAGCTCCTACGAGCAGTACTTC
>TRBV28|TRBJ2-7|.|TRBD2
CASRSHAGGYEQYF
TGTGCCAGCAGATCCCATGCGGGAGGGTACGAGCAGTACTTC
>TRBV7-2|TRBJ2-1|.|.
CASSLKMVPYLSNEQFF
TGTGCCAGCAGCTTAAAGATGGTCCCCTACCTCTCCAATGAGCAGTTCTTC
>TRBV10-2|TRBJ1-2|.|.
CASSDFFGAVPEGYTF
TGCGCCAGCAGTGATTTTTTTGGGGCAGTCCCGGAGGGCTACACCTTC
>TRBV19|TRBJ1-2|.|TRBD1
CASSIGRGVYGYTF
TGTGCCAGTAGTATAGGCAGGGGGGTCTATGGCTACACCTTC
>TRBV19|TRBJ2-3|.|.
CASRQGTDTQYF
TGTGCCAGCAGACAGGGCACAGATACGCAGTATTTT
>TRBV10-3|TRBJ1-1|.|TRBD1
CAIGGTGGSGEAFF
TGTGCCATCGGGGGGACAGGGGGCAGTGGTGAAGCTTTCTTT
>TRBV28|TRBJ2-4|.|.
CASRGISPSAYIQYF
TGTGCCAGCCGCGGCATATCCCCCTCAGCCTACATTCAGTACTTC
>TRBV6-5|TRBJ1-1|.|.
CASSTHRDTEAFF
TGTGCCAGCAGTACGCACAGGGACACTGAAGCTTTCTTT
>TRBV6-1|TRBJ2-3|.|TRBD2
CASSVGTSGRTDTQYF
TGTGCCAGCAGTGTAGGGACTAGCGGGAGGACAGATACGCAGTATTTT
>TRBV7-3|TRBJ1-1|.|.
CASSLGAGTEAFF
TGTGCCAGCAGCTTGGGGGCAGGCACTGAAGCTTTCTTT
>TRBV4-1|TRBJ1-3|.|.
CASSQSGKGNTIYF
TGCGCCAGCAGCCAATCCGGGAAAGGAAACACCATATATTTT
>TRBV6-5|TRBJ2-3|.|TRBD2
CASSYGTSGGTDTQYF
TGTGCCAGCAGTTACGGGACTAGCGGGGGGACAGATACGCAGTATTTT
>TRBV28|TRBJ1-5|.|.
CASSLPDSSNQPQHF
TGTGCCAGCTCCCTTCCAGACAGCAGCAATCAGCCCCAGCATTTT
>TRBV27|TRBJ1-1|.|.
CASSPLGRVNTEAFF
TGTGCCAGCAGCCCCCTTGGCAGGGTGAACACTGAAGCTTTCTTT
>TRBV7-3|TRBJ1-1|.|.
CASSLTGLNTEAFF
TGTGCCAGCAGCTTAACGGGCTTGAACACTGAAGCTTTCTTT
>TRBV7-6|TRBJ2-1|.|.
CASSSRVDEQFF
TGTGCCAGCAGCTCTCGGGTAGATGAGCAGTTCTTC
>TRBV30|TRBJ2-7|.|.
CAWSVLPGTYEQYF
TGTGCCTGGAGTGTACTCCCGGGAACCTACGAGCAGTACTTC
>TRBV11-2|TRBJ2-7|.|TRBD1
CASSLNTGGWHEQYF
TGTGCCAGCAGCTTAAATACAGGGGGGTGGCACGAGCAGTACTTC
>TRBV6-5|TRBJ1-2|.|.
CASSRSLSYGYTF
TGTGCCAGCAGCCGTAGTCTTAGCTATGGCTACACCTTC
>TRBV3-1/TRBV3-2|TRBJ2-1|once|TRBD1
CASQRTGGYNEQFF
TGTGCCAGCCAAAGGACAGGGGGGTACAATGAGCAGTTCTTC
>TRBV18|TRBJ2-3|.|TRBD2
CASSPGLAGTTDTQYF
TGTGCCAGCTCACCGGGACTAGCGGGGACCACAGATACGCAGTATTTT
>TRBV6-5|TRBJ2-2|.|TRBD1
CASSHRGGELFF
TGTGCCAGCAGTCACAGGGGTGGGGAGCTGTTTTTT
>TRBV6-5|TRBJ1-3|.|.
CASSLLGSGNTIYF
TGTGCCAGCAGCCTCCTAGGATCTGGAAACACCATATATTTT
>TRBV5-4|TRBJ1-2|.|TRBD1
CASSPRTGGPYGYTF
TGTGCCAGCAGCCCTAGGACAGGGGGCCCCTATGGCTACACCTTC
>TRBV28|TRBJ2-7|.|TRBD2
CASSRRLALVEQYF
TGTGCCAGCAGCCGGAGACTAGCGCTTGTCGAGCAGTACTTC
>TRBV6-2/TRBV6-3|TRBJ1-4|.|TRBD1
CASSPFRQGSNEKLFF
TGTGCCAGCAGTCCCTTTCGACAGGGCTCTAATGAAAAACTGTTTTTT
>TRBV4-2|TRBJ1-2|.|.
CASSQELSGGGNYGYTF
TGTGCCAGCAGCCAAGAATTAAGTGGTGGGGGGAACTATGGCTACACCTTC
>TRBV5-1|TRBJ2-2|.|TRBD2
CASSLGGGSNTGELFF
TGCGCCAGCAGCTTGGGCGGGGGGTCGAACACCGGGGAGCTGTTTTTT
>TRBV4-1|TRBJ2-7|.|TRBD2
CASSQVTLAPAEQYF
TGCGCCAGCAGCCAAGTAACACTAGCGCCAGCCGAGCAGTACTTC
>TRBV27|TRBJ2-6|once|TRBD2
CASTQRAGRVSGANVLTF
TGTGCCAGCACCCAACGGGCAGGGAGGGTCTCTGGGGCCAACGTCCTGACTTTC
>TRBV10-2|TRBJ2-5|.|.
CASSESLEGETQYF
TGCGCCAGCAGTGAGTCCTTGGAGGGAGAGACCCAGTACTTC